This T cell receptor beta chain stems from a study of blood T cell repertoires in COVID-19. CDR3 length equals 15 residues. The V gene lost 2 bases and the J gene lost 8 bases, with 16 bases spanning the gap. Per germline, CDR1 MNHEY and CDR2 SVGAGI. Per the original data handling: Counts of nucleated cells, estimated from reference gene primer amplification, were obtained. The assay was immunoSEQ multiplex PCR, and TCRdb's table has in-frame clones only and misses some. V, J and clone size are those of that table, while D and trimming were read from the DNA. The sample includes tens of thousands of clones, around 80% seen only once; the top ten take approximately 6.8%.

The chain employs TRBV6-5 and TRBJ2-1, with TRBD1 as a possible D gene (5 bases). The specimen was peripheral blood. This TCR came from a man aged 45-60 years with active or convalescent COVID-19. CDR3 in amino acids: CASSYRPRGLDEQFF. CDR3 nucleotides: TGTGCCAGCAGTTACAGGCCAAGGGGCCTCGATGAGCAGTTCTTC.